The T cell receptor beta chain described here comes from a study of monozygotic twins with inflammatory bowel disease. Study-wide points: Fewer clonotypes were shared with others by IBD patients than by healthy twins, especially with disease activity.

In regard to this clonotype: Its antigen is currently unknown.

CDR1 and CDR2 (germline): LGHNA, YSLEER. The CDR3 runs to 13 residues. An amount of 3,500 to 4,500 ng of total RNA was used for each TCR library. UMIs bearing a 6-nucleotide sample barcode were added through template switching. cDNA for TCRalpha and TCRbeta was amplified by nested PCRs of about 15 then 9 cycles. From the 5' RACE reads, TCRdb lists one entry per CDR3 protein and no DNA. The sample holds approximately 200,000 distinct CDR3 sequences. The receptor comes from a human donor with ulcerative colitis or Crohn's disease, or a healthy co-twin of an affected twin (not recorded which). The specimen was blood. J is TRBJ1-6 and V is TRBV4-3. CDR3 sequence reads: CASSQEGISPLHF.